The rows below give T cell receptor beta chains drawn from one sample of a study of T cells in Graves' hyperthyroidism and ophthalmopathy. TCRdb independently ran MiXCR on the multiplex PCR reads; one entry per CDR3 protein. The sample lists roughly 500,000 distinct CDR3 sequences, 40% to 50% seen once, with around 47% in the top ten. Input material: peripheral blood or thyroid tissue (not recorded which). The receptors shown here come from an adult woman with Graves' disease, either hyperthyroidism or ophthalmopathy (not recorded which). Both conserved end residues are part of each CDR3. A D gene is named only where the DNA matches it firmly. The size field is filled for only some rows; it gives once, few, many or a size class.

v_gene: TRBV6-6
d_gene: NA
abundance: many
j_gene: TRBJ1-3
CDR3aa: CASRLPGRSSGNTIYF
CDR3nt: TGTGCCAGCAGACTCCCCGGCCGAAGCTCTGGAAACACCATATATTTT

v_gene: TRBV11-2
d_gene: NA
abundance: NA
j_gene: TRBJ1-2
CDR3aa: CASSRSQDYGYTF
CDR3nt: TGTGCCAGCAGCCGCTCACAGGATTATGGCTACACCTTC

v_gene: TRBV28
d_gene: NA
abundance: NA
j_gene: TRBJ1-5
CDR3aa: CASSRPAGRGQPQHF
CDR3nt: TGTGCCAGCAGTCGCCCTGCGGGAAGGGGTCAGCCCCAGCATTTT

v_gene: TRBV29-1
d_gene: NA
abundance: many
j_gene: TRBJ1-3
CDR3aa: CSVKGLFGNTIYF
CDR3nt: TGCAGCGTTAAAGGGTTGTTCGGAAACACCATATATTTT

v_gene: TRBV28
d_gene: NA
abundance: NA
j_gene: TRBJ1-1
CDR3aa: CASSYPSTEAFF
CDR3nt: TGTGCCAGCAGTTACCCCTCCACTGAAGCTTTCTTT

v_gene: TRBV19
d_gene: NA
abundance: NA
j_gene: TRBJ1-5
CDR3aa: CASRTAAVGAQHF
CDR3nt: TGTGCCAGTAGGACAGCGGCGGTAGGGGCCCAGCATTTT

v_gene: TRBV20-1
d_gene: TRBD1
abundance: NA
j_gene: TRBJ1-4
CDR3aa: CSAAGQGEKLFF
CDR3nt: TGCAGTGCAGCGGGACAGGGTGAAAAACTGTTTTTT

v_gene: TRBV20-1
d_gene: TRBD1
abundance: few
j_gene: TRBJ1-4
CDR3aa: CSARDRGRRGEKLFF
CDR3nt: TGCAGTGCTAGGGACAGGGGAAGGCGTGGTGAAAAACTGTTTTTT

v_gene: TRBV10-3
d_gene: TRBD1
abundance: NA
j_gene: TRBJ1-5
CDR3aa: CAICSSRDRNQPQHF
CDR3nt: TGTGCCATCTGCAGCTCGAGGGACAGAAATCAGCCCCAGCATTTT

v_gene: TRBV7-2
d_gene: TRBD2
abundance: many
j_gene: TRBJ2-7
CDR3aa: CASSSGGSKVEQYF
CDR3nt: TGTGCCAGCAGCTCGGGGGGGTCCAAAGTCGAGCAGTACTTC

v_gene: TRBV5-8
d_gene: TRBD1
abundance: many
j_gene: TRBJ1-2
CDR3aa: CASSFGQGSGYTF
CDR3nt: TGTGCCAGCAGCTTCGGACAGGGCAGTGGCTACACCTTC

v_gene: TRBV3-1
d_gene: NA
abundance: many
j_gene: TRBJ1-5
CDR3aa: CASSLGSRRDQPQHF
CDR3nt: TGTGCCAGCAGCCTAGGTTCGCGGAGGGATCAGCCCCAGCATTTT

v_gene: TRBV10-3
d_gene: NA
abundance: NA
j_gene: TRBJ2-7
CDR3aa: CAIRIFGAKNEQYF
CDR3nt: TGTGCCATCAGGATTTTCGGGGCTAAAAACGAGCAGTACTTC

v_gene: TRBV24-1
d_gene: NA
abundance: NA
j_gene: TRBJ2-2
CDR3aa: CATSESRDRVGGYTGELFF
CDR3nt: TGTGCCACCAGTGAAAGTCGCGACAGGGTGGGAGGCTACACCGGGGAGCTGTTTTTT

v_gene: TRBV7-9
d_gene: NA
abundance: NA
j_gene: TRBJ2-2
CDR3aa: CASTGEGSGELFF
CDR3nt: TGCGCCAGCACCGGCGAGGGGTCCGGGGAGCTGTTTTTT

v_gene: TRBV9
d_gene: NA
abundance: many
j_gene: TRBJ1-6
CDR3aa: CASSVGGGHNSPLHF
CDR3nt: TGTGCCAGCAGCGTAGGTGGGGGACATAATTCACCCCTCCACTTT

v_gene: TRBV19
d_gene: NA
abundance: few
j_gene: TRBJ2-7
CDR3aa: CASRASRHYEQYF
CDR3nt: TGTGCCAGCAGGGCATCCCGTCACTACGAGCAGTACTTC

v_gene: TRBV29-1
d_gene: TRBD1
abundance: few
j_gene: TRBJ1-2
CDR3aa: CSVDRGFDYGYTF
CDR3nt: TGCAGCGTAGACAGGGGGTTCGACTATGGCTACACCTTC

v_gene: TRBV10-3
d_gene: NA
abundance: NA
j_gene: TRBJ1-3
CDR3aa: CAISQRGENTIYF
CDR3nt: TGTGCCATCAGCCAGAGGGGGGAGAACACCATATATTTT

v_gene: TRBV20-1
d_gene: NA
abundance: NA
j_gene: TRBJ2-5
CDR3aa: CSAYTRDTSGDQETQYF
CDR3nt: TGCAGTGCTTATACCCGGGACACTTCCGGGGACCAAGAGACCCAGTACTTC

v_gene: TRBV9
d_gene: TRBD1
abundance: NA
j_gene: TRBJ1-1
CDR3aa: CASSVEGQGAEAFF
CDR3nt: TGTGCCAGCAGCGTAGAGGGACAGGGGGCTGAAGCTTTCTTT

v_gene: TRBV10-3
d_gene: NA
abundance: NA
j_gene: TRBJ2-5
CDR3aa: CASSSWTVLQTQYF
CDR3nt: TGTGCCAGCAGTTCGTGGACAGTACTTCAGACCCAGTACTTC

v_gene: TRBV29-1
d_gene: NA
abundance: NA
j_gene: TRBJ2-6
CDR3aa: CSVESRLSNVLTF
CDR3nt: TGCAGCGTTGAATCCAGGCTGAGCAACGTCCTGACTTTC

v_gene: TRBV6-5
d_gene: TRBD1
abundance: many
j_gene: TRBJ1-4
CDR3aa: CASSYQPRRTGREKLFF
CDR3nt: TGTGCCAGCAGTTACCAACCAAGGAGGACAGGGAGAGAAAAACTGTTTTTT

v_gene: TRBV2
d_gene: NA
abundance: NA
j_gene: TRBJ1-1
CDR3aa: CASSEMEGGMNTEAFF
CDR3nt: TGTGCCAGCAGTGAAATGGAGGGTGGCATGAACACTGAAGCTTTCTTT

v_gene: TRBV19
d_gene: NA
abundance: NA
j_gene: TRBJ1-5
CDR3aa: CASSSNQRGNQPQHF
CDR3nt: TGTGCCAGTAGCTCCAACCAAAGGGGCAATCAGCCCCAGCATTTT

v_gene: TRBV6-5
d_gene: NA
abundance: many
j_gene: TRBJ2-7
CDR3aa: CASSYSAVRAAYEQYF
CDR3nt: TGTGCCAGCAGTTACTCGGCTGTCAGGGCGGCCTACGAGCAGTACTTC

v_gene: TRBV30
d_gene: TRBD1
abundance: NA
j_gene: TRBJ1-5
CDR3aa: CAWSVRTGPQPQHF
CDR3nt: TGTGCCTGGAGTGTAAGGACAGGGCCTCAGCCCCAGCATTTT

v_gene: TRBV20-1
d_gene: TRBD2
abundance: once
j_gene: TRBJ2-5
CDR3aa: CSARSSGGAETQYF
CDR3nt: TGCAGTGCTAGGTCTAGCGGGGGAGCGGAGACCCAGTACTTC